This T cell receptor beta chain was recovered during a study of beta chain features in type 1 diabetes. Expressed TCRB transcripts were sequenced because the entire RNA isolate underwent reverse transcription. Libraries were prepared by immunoSEQ multiplex PCR; TCRdb keeps only in-frame clonotypes and omits some of them. The table includes hundreds of thousands of clones, about an eighth detected once. This CDR3 region has 13 residues. Regarding the study as a whole: Moderately but significantly shorter TCRB CDR3s were found in Type 1 diabetes patients in all four CD4+ subsets. Any HLA effect on TCRB rearrangement was left unresolved by small sub-analyses.

This clone was picked up a small number of times. Antigen specificity is unknown. The receptor was isolated from a man aged 18 to 30 with type 1 diabetes. Sequenced material: naive CD4+ T cells from blood. V gene TRBV21-1 combines with J gene TRBJ1-4. TRBV21-1 is reported as a pseudogene. CDR3: CASYPGGSEKLFF. Written as DNA, the CDR3 is TGTGCCAGCTATCCGGGAGGAAGTGAAAAACTGTTTTTT.